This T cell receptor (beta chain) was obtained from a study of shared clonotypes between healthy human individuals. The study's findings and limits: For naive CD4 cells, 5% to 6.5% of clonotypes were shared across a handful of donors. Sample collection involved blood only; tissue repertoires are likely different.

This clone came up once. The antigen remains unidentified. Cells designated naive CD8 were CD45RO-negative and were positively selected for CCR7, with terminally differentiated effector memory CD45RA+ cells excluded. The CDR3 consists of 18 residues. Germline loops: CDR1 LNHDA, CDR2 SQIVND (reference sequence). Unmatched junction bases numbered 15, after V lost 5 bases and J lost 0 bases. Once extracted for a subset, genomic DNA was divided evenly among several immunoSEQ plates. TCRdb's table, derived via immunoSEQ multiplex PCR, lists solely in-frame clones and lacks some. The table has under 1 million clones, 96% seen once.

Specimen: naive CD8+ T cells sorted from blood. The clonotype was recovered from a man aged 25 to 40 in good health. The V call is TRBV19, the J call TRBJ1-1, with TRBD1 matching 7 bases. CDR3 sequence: CASSETGDWSTLNTEAFF. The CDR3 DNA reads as TGTGCCAGTAGTGAAACAGGGGACTGGAGCACTCTGAACACTGAAGCTTTCTTT.